Listed below are T cell receptor beta chains from one sample, sequenced in a study of cytomegalovirus exposure and HLA in healthy donors. Sequencing was performed with immunoSEQ multiplex PCR; in TCRdb, only in-frame clones are kept and a portion is missing. The record lists fewer than 70,000 clones, of which the ten most abundant hold approximately 5.1%. Source material: PBMCs. Receptor source: a man aged 25 to 40 in good health and CMV-seropositive. The CDR3 runs from the conserved cysteine through the conserved F or W. Fields, in order: CDR3 length, D gene, V gene, J gene, CDR3 protein, CDR3 DNA. The D gene is left open where the match is weak.

17	TRBD2	TRBV7-9	TRBJ2-2	CASSLNGLAGRTGELFF	TGTGCCAGCAGCTTGAACGGACTAGCGGGCCGCACCGGGGAGCTGTTTTTT
13	-	TRBV27	TRBJ2-3	CASRPAGTDTQYF	TGTGCCAGCAGGCCCGCGGGCACAGATACGCAGTATTTT
15	-	TRBV25-1	TRBJ2-7	CASSERIVSSYEQYF	TGTGCCAGCAGTGAGCGGATAGTGTCCTCCTACGAGCAGTACTTC
12	TRBD2	TRBV19	TRBJ2-5	CASSGGGETQYF	TGTGCCAGTAGTGGCGGGGGGGAGACCCAGTACTTC
15	TRBD1	TRBV7-9	TRBJ1-6	CASSLTTGGNSPLHF	TGTGCCAGCAGTTTAACGACAGGGGGTAATTCACCCCTCCACTTT
13	-	TRBV5-8	TRBJ1-1	CASSSGGNPEAFF	TGTGCCAGCAGCAGCGGGGGTAATCCTGAAGCTTTCTTT
15	TRBD1	TRBV7-6	TRBJ2-7	CASSFRTGGVYEQYF	TGTGCCAGCAGCTTCCGGACAGGGGGCGTCTACGAGCAGTACTTC
17	TRBD2	TRBV25-1	TRBJ2-5	CASSEVNSGRAGETQYF	TGTGCCAGCAGTGAAGTCAATAGCGGGAGAGCAGGAGAGACCCAGTACTTC
16	-	TRBV2	TRBJ2-4	CASREIRASAKNIQYF	TGTGCCAGCAGGGAAATTCGAGCATCGGCCAAAAACATTCAGTACTTC
14	TRBD1	TRBV4-1	TRBJ2-7	CASSQGGGWDEQYF	TGCGCCAGCAGCCAAGGAGGGGGCTGGGACGAGCAGTACTTC
15	TRBD1	TRBV9	TRBJ1-5	CASSVGTGSNQHQHF	TGTGCCAGCAGCGTAGGGACAGGGAGCAATCAGCACCAGCATTTT
15	TRBD2	TRBV2	TRBJ2-3	CASLGAGGRGDTQYF	TGTGCCAGCTTGGGAGCGGGGGGGCGGGGAGATACGCAGTATTTT
13	-	TRBV30	TRBJ2-2	CAWSFSGAGELFF	TGTGCCTGGAGTTTTTCGGGGGCCGGGGAGCTGTTTTTT
14	-	TRBV13	TRBJ2-1	CASSSSGAAAEQFF	TGTGCCAGCAGCTCTTCAGGGGCTGCGGCTGAGCAGTTCTTC
15	TRBD2	TRBV9	TRBJ2-5	CASSTSSGLVETQYF	TGTGCCAGCAGCACCTCTAGCGGGCTAGTAGAGACCCAGTACTTC
15	-	TRBV4-1	TRBJ1-2	CASSQVYGGHYGYTF	TGCGCCAGCAGCCAAGTATACGGTGGGCACTATGGCTACACCTTC
13	-	TRBV6-5	TRBJ2-7	CASATVWGYEQYF	TGTGCCAGCGCGACAGTATGGGGCTACGAGCAGTACTTC
14	-	TRBV18	TRBJ2-3	CASSRRQVGDTQYF	TGTGCCAGCTCACGGAGACAGGTGGGAGATACGCAGTATTTT
13	TRBD1	TRBV18	TRBJ2-7	CASSPGQDYEQYF	TGTGCCAGCTCACCGGGACAGGATTACGAGCAGTACTTC
13	-	TRBV10-2	TRBJ1-5	CASSDGGDQPQHF	TGCGCCAGCAGTGACGGGGGTGATCAGCCCCAGCATTTT
16	TRBD1	TRBV4-2	TRBJ2-7	CASSQERTGGNYEQYF	TGTGCCAGCAGCCAAGAACGGACAGGGGGTAACTACGAGCAGTACTTC
16	TRBD2	TRBV5-1	TRBJ2-1	CASSPRDSGIANEQFF	TGCGCCAGCAGCCCCCGGGATAGCGGGATTGCCAATGAGCAGTTCTTC
15	TRBD1	TRBV18	TRBJ2-5	CASSPAGQGAETQYF	TGTGCCAGCTCACCAGCGGGACAGGGTGCAGAGACCCAGTACTTC
14	-	TRBV6-5	TRBJ2-3	CASSYSGGMDTQYF	TGTGCCAGCAGTTACTCGGGCGGGATGGATACGCAGTATTTT
13	TRBD1	TRBV30	TRBJ1-1	CAWTLDRDTEAFF	TGTGCCTGGACCCTCGACAGGGACACTGAAGCTTTCTTT
13	-	TRBV6-6	TRBJ1-2	CASVEGAPYGYTF	TGTGCCAGTGTGGAGGGCGCTCCCTATGGCTACACCTTC
16	-	TRBV18	TRBJ2-2	CASSPPTGTNTGELFF	TGTGCCAGCTCACCCCCAACGGGAACGAACACCGGGGAGCTGTTTTTT
14	TRBD2	TRBV10-1	TRBJ2-1	CASSVDSGSDEQFF	TGCGCCAGCAGTGTGGATAGCGGGAGCGATGAGCAGTTCTTC
14	TRBD2	TRBV5-1	TRBJ2-7	CASRTAGGHYEQYF	TGCGCCAGCCGCACGGCGGGGGGTCACTACGAGCAGTACTTC
16	-	TRBV19	TRBJ2-1	CASSIDQARSYNEQFF	TGTGCCAGTAGTATAGACCAGGCCCGCTCCTACAATGAGCAGTTCTTC
14	-	TRBV5-1	TRBJ1-1	CASSLAGGNTEAFF	TGCGCCAGCAGCTTGGCCGGGGGGAACACTGAAGCTTTCTTT
17	TRBD2	TRBV4-1	TRBJ2-5	CASSQDSRLAGEETQYF	TGCGCCAGCAGCCAAGATAGTAGACTAGCGGGAGAAGAGACCCAGTACTTC
12	-	TRBV19	TRBJ1-2	CASSSTARGYTF	TGTGCCAGTAGCTCGACCGCCAGGGGCTACACCTTC
12	TRBD1	TRBV29-1	TRBJ2-7	CSVRQGRYEQYF	TGCAGCGTGAGACAGGGGAGATACGAGCAGTACTTC
16	TRBD2	TRBV11-2	TRBJ2-7	CASSPPASGNPYEQYF	TGTGCCAGCAGCCCACCGGCTAGCGGGAACCCCTACGAGCAGTACTTC
14	-	TRBV9	TRBJ1-6	CASSAQVHNSPLHF	TGTGCCAGCAGCGCCCAGGTCCATAATTCACCCCTCCACTTT
15	TRBD1	TRBV6-5	TRBJ2-2	CASSYGTGGAGELFF	TGTGCCAGCAGTTACGGGACAGGGGGCGCCGGGGAGCTGTTTTTT
12	-	TRBV5-6	TRBJ1-1	CASSQVGRGAFF	TGTGCCAGCAGCCAAGTGGGCCGCGGGGCTTTCTTT
14	-	TRBV7-2	TRBJ2-3	CASSSGQGGDTQYF	TGTGCCAGCAGCTCTGGCCAGGGGGGAGATACGCAGTATTTT
14	-	TRBV5-5	TRBJ1-1	CASSLGQEWTEAFF	TGTGCCAGCAGCTTGGGACAGGAATGGACTGAAGCTTTCTTT
14	-	TRBV11-3	TRBJ2-2	CASSLWGNTGELFF	TGTGCCAGCAGCTTATGGGGCAACACCGGGGAGCTGTTTTTT
11	-	TRBV29-1	TRBJ2-1	CSVVRGYEQFF	TGCAGCGTTGTCAGGGGCTATGAGCAGTTCTTC
16	-	TRBV6-6	TRBJ2-1	CASSYSDSGHYNEQFF	TGTGCCAGCAGTTACTCGGATAGTGGGCACTACAATGAGCAGTTCTTC
13	TRBD1	TRBV2	TRBJ1-1	CASGATGVTEAFF	TGTGCCAGCGGGGCGACAGGGGTCACTGAAGCTTTCTTT